This is a list of T cell receptor beta chains from one sample in a study of patients and donors after allogeneic stem cell transplantation. TCRdb fed the RT-PCR reads into MiXCR, producing one record per CDR3 protein. This table holds 390,000 or so distinct CDR3 sequences, roughly 17% found once. The specimen was blood, either unsorted or a sorted T cell fraction (not recorded which). Receptor source: a human donor who was either an allogeneic HSCT recipient or a stem cell or donor lymphocyte infusion donor (not recorded which). It is not recorded whose cells these are; they may come from a transplant donor. Each CDR3 is given with its conserved first and last residue. The D gene is left open where the match is weak. Part of the rows lack a size; the others show once, few, many or a class for expanded clones.

size	D	V	J	CDR3	DNA
.	.	TRBV20-1	TRBJ2-7	CSALTSYEQYF	TGCAGTGCCCTTACTTCATACGAGCAGTACTTC
.	.	TRBV25-1	TRBJ2-2	CASAKEGRFGELFF	TGTGCCAGCGCCAAGGAGGGGCGTTTTGGGGAGCTGTTTTTT
.	.	TRBV3-1	TRBJ2-2	CASSQVLSGHTGELFF	TGTGCCAGCAGCCAAGTTTTATCAGGGCACACCGGGGAGCTGTTTTTT
few	.	TRBV9	TRBJ2-1	CASSVDGISYNEQFF	TGTGCCAGCAGCGTAGACGGGATCTCCTACAATGAGCAGTTCTTC
few	TRBD1	TRBV20-1	TRBJ2-1	CSARQGSYNEQFF	TGCAGTGCTCGACAGGGAAGCTACAATGAGCAGTTCTTC
few	.	TRBV7-2	TRBJ2-1	CASSPWSSYNEQFF	TGTGCCAGCAGCCCCTGGAGCTCCTACAATGAGCAGTTCTTC
few	.	TRBV15	TRBJ2-3	CATSRVGEGTDTQYF	TGTGCCACCAGCAGAGTCGGGGAGGGCACAGATACGCAGTATTTT
.	TRBD1	TRBV4-3	TRBJ1-3	CASSQDWDSFPGNTIYF	TGCGCCAGCAGCCAAGATTGGGACAGCTTCCCTGGAAACACCATATATTTT
.	.	TRBV27	TRBJ2-7	CASSLYPGGTYEQYF	TGTGCCAGCAGTTTATATCCAGGGGGGACCTACGAGCAGTACTTC
.	.	TRBV30	TRBJ1-2	CAFLRGQDPNYGYTF	TGTGCCTTCCTCCGGGGGCAGGACCCTAACTATGGCTACACCTTC
few	.	TRBV19	TRBJ2-1	CASSIDVSIEQFF	TGTGCCAGTAGTATAGATGTTAGTATTGAGCAGTTCTTC
few	.	TRBV25-1	TRBJ1-2	CASSEGEGMRDGYTF	TGTGCCAGCAGTGAAGGTGAGGGTATGCGGGATGGCTACACCTTC
.	TRBD2	TRBV4-1	TRBJ2-1	CASSLSEIAGEGQFF	TGCGCCAGCAGTCTCAGTGAAATAGCGGGGGAAGGACAGTTCTTC
many	.	TRBV5-6	TRBJ2-5	CASSSTRDLETQYF	TGTGCCAGCAGCAGCACCCGGGACCTAGAGACCCAGTACTTC
few	.	TRBV5-4	TRBJ2-3	CASSRGPSKTDTQYF	TGTGCCAGCAGCAGAGGGCCGTCAAAAACAGATACGCAGTATTTT